Presented here are 19 T cell receptor beta chains from one specimen sequenced in a study of tissue T cells after allogeneic stem cell transplantation. Assay: immunoSEQ multiplex PCR; the TCRdb copy retains only in-frame clones and omits some. The table records 2,500 to 3,500 clones, about 50% of them present only once. The time point was: mouse harvest day 14 after allogeneic transplant. Tail vein injection delivered 10^7 T-cell-depleted bone marrow cells and 10^6 splenic CD5+ T cells. Material: lymph node tissue. The receptors derive from a female BALB/c mouse given C57BL/6 T cells with graft-versus-host disease after an allogeneic hematopoietic cell transplant.

This clone was found a few times. Gene names are the mouse ones. Coverage ceases 1 residue before the CDR3 finishes, and the germline J gene fills in the end. The V gene is TRBV16, the J gene TRBJ1-1; a weak D match, TRBD1 (6 bases). Trimming removed 0 bases at V and 1 base at J, with 6 bases between. This CDR3 is built from 14 residues. Germline V gives CDR1 SGHSA, CDR2 FRNQAP. The CDR3 loop reads CASSLEGQNTEVFF. The CDR3 bases that were read are TGTGCAAGCAGCTTAGAGGGACAAAACACAGAAGTCTTC.

In the case of this clone: All gene names here are mouse names. Read sequence stops 1 residue before the CDR3 end, and the germline J gene provides the missing end. The chain links TRBV23 to TRBJ2-4; TRBD1, the table's D call, was not compared with the DNA. CDR1 KGHTA and CDR2 FQNQQP come from the germline V gene. The CDR3 totals 14 residues. The CDR3 reads CSSSQQGSQNTLYF. CDR3 DNA, as far as it was read: TGCTCCAGCAGTCAACAGGGAAGTCAAAACACCTTGTAC.

To note about this clone: Gene names and germline match the mouse. The DNA ends 1 residue before the CDR3 does, and the rest of the CDR3 is filled in from the germline J gene. The rearrangement uses TRBV13-3 and TRBJ2-5, with 10 bases lining up with TRBD2. Germline V gives CDR1 NNHDY, CDR2 SYVADS. This CDR3 region has 14 residues. V was pared by 4 bases and J by 6 bases, with 5 bases of the junction left unmatched. The CDR3 reads CASSFDWGDDTQYF. The DNA read from the CDR3 is TGTGCCAGCAGTTTCGACTGGGGGGACGACACCCAGTAC.

This clone ranks as large. Gene names and germline refer to mouse. The CDR3 goes on 1 residue after the read ends, and that part is filled in from the germline J gene. The chain uses TRBV16 and TRBJ2-7; the match to TRBD1 covers 7 bases. The CDR3 runs to 12 residues. The germline CDR1 and CDR2 sequences are SGHSA and FRNQAP. V trimming: 5 bases; J trimming: 6 bases; junction bases outside the gene matches: 4. The part of the CDR3 DNA that was read is TGTGCAAGCAGCCCCGGGACAGCTGAACAGTAC. This encodes CASSPGTAEQY. The entire CDR3 protein is CASSPGTAEQYF.

This clone was detected a few times. Gene names and germline match the mouse. The read ends 1 residue before the CDR3 terminus; that terminus is restored from the germline J gene. The gene calls are TRBV23 and TRBJ2-1; no check of the table's D call, TRBD1, against the DNA was made. Looked up from germline, CDR1 is KGHTA and CDR2 is FQNQQP. The CDR3 covers 13 residues. The CDR3 DNA, read in part, is TGCTCCAGCAGGGCAGGGGTCTATGCTGAGCAGTTC. Amino acid sequence: CSSRAGVYAEQF. The entire CDR3 is CSSRAGVYAEQFF.

With respect to this clone: These gene names are mouse names. Read data end 1 residue before the CDR3 end; the end is taken from the germline J gene. This chain links TRBV26 with TRBJ2-3; TRBD1 is a possible D gene (5 bases). This CDR3 has 14 amino acids. The V and J ends lost 3 bases and 2 bases respectively, with 9 bases between them. Germline V gives CDR1 KGHPV, CDR2 FQNQEV (reference sequence). CDR3 sequence: CASSLQGDAETLYF. The covered CDR3 bases are TGTGCCAGCAGTCTACAAGGGGATGCAGAAACGCTGTAT.

About this clone: Genes here carry mouse names. The missing CDR3 end, 1 residue past where the read stops, is filled in from the germline J gene. V gene TRBV23 combines with J gene TRBJ2-4; the table's D call TRBD2 went unverified against the DNA. The CDR3 extends over 15 amino acids. In germline, CDR1 is KGHTA, CDR2 FQNQQP. The CDR3 region is CSSSQSPTSQNTLYF. Incomplete CDR3 DNA: TGCTCCAGCAGTCAATCGCCAACTAGTCAAAACACCTTGTAC.

In its sample, this clone ranks as large. The gene names given are mouse names. The missing CDR3 end, 1 residue past where the read stops, is filled in from the germline J gene. The chain is built from TRBV23 and TRBJ1-4; the table's D call of TRBD1 was not tested on the DNA. Per germline, CDR1 KGHTA and CDR2 FQNQQP. The CDR3 contains 13 residues. CDR3 protein: CSSSQNINERLFF. CDR3 DNA (partial): TGCTCCAGCAGTCAAAACATCAACGAAAGATTATTT. Filled out from reference TRBV23 and TRBJ1-4, the complete variable domain reads DAAVTQKPRYLIKMKGQEAEMKCIPEKGHTAVFWYQQKQSKELKFLIYFQNQQPLDQIDMVKERFSAVCPSSSLCSLGIRTCEAEDSALYLCSSSQNINERLFFGHGTKLSVL.

Notes on this clone: The gene names here belong to mouse. CDR3 loop: CASSSRGGQNTLYF. The covered CDR3 bases are TGTGCTAGCAGTAGCCGGGGTGGGCAAAACACCTTGTAC. V is TRBV17 and J is TRBJ2-4, with D hard to call. The read ends 1 residue before the CDR3 terminus; that terminus is restored from the germline J gene. Germline V gives CDR1 MNHDT, CDR2 YYDKIL. CDR3 length equals 14 residues. Between the trimmed V and J ends, which lost 3 bases and 3 bases, there was a span of 10 bases.

This clone was observed a few times. The gene symbols are mouse symbols. The observed sequence ends 1 residue before the CDR3 terminus, with the missing tail filled in from the germline J gene. The chain combines TRBV16 with TRBJ1-5, with 8 bases that match TRBD1. The CDR3 is made up of 14 amino acids. V shed 3 bases and J 3 bases; nucleotides not matched to a gene: 1. Germline lookup yields CDR1 SGHSA and CDR2 FRNQAP. The part of the CDR3 DNA that was read is TGTGCAAGCAGCTTGACAGGGGCCAACCAGGCTCCGCTT. Translated, it gives CASSLTGANQAPL. The complete CDR3 reads CASSLTGANQAPLF.

This clone was counted only a few times. Germline and genes here are mouse. The CDR3 end is not reached by the read, which stops 1 residue before it; the germline J gene fills it in. The chain combines TRBV3 with TRBJ2-7, with 10 bases fitting TRBD1. CDR1 is SNHLY and CDR2 is FYNGKV in the germline V gene (reference sequence). Germline trimming cut 5 bases from V and 7 bases from J; bases unmatched to any gene: 5. The CDR3 runs 13 residues. Here the CDR3 reads CASSRQGAGEQYF. CDR3 DNA (partial): TGTGCCAGCAGCCGACAGGGGGCAGGGGAACAGTAC.

To note about this clone: Gene names and germline match the mouse. The read halts 1 residue ahead of the CDR3 end, with the missing end drawn from the germline J gene. The V call is TRBV26, the J call TRBJ1-4; unclear D gene. The CDR3 is 13 amino acids. V was clipped by 3 bases and J by 4 bases, with 6 bases between them. Germline assignment: CDR1 KGHPV and CDR2 FQNQEV (reference sequence). The chain's CDR3 is CASSLNSNERLFF. The CDR3 bases that were read are TGTGCCAGCAGTCTTAACAGCAACGAAAGATTATTT.

This clone is labeled as medium-sized. Mouse germline and gene names are used. The covered CDR3 bases are TGCTCCAGCAGTCAATCTGGGGGGGGCTATGAACAGTAC. Translated: CSSSQSGGGYEQY. The full CDR3 protein reads CSSSQSGGGYEQYF. This chain links TRBV23 with TRBJ2-7; the listed D gene, TRBD2, was not tested against the DNA. The CDR3 goes on 1 residue after the read ends, and that part is filled in from the germline J gene. Germline V lookup: CDR1 KGHTA, CDR2 FQNQQP. CDR3 length equals 14 residues.

This clone is termed medium-sized. These gene names are mouse names. The DNA ends 1 residue before the CDR3 does, and the rest of the CDR3 is filled in from the germline J gene. J is TRBJ2-7 and V is TRBV3; 9 bases align to TRBD2. V lost 3 bases, J lost 6 bases, and 3 bases stayed unmatched. The germline gives CDR1 SNHLY, CDR2 FYNGKV (reference sequence). The CDR3 totals 13 residues. The CDR3 protein is CASSLVGGLEQYF. CDR3 bases read: TGTGCCAGCAGCTTGGTGGGGGGGCTTGAACAGTAC.

A word on this clone: Genes here carry mouse names. Read coverage stops 1 residue before the CDR3 terminus; the germline J gene supplies the remainder. V usage is TRBV12-1 and J usage is TRBJ2-7; 10 bases align to TRBD2. The germline V gene encodes CDR1 SGHSN and CDR2 HYEKVE. CDR3 length: 14 amino acids. V gave up 0 bases and J gave up 5 bases; unmatched junction bases: 3. CDR3 bases read: TGTGCCAGCTCTCTCGCTGGGGGGGCGCATGAACAGTAC. It specifies CASSLAGGAHEQY. The complete CDR3 sequence is CASSLAGGAHEQYF.

In this sample, this clone is large. Mouse gene names and germline throughout. The read comes to an end 1 residue before the CDR3 does, leaving the germline J gene to fill in the end. This rearrangement joins TRBV26 to TRBJ2-7; TRBD1 matches at 10 bases. In germline, CDR1 is KGHPV, CDR2 FQNQEV (reference sequence). CDR3 length equals 14 residues. V lost 2 bases and J lost 4; bases outside the gene matches: 2. The chain's CDR3 is CASSLGDRGYEQYF. CDR3 DNA (partial): TGTGCCAGCAGTCTGGGGGACAGGGGTTATGAACAGTAC.

In the case of this clone: Sequence at one end of the junction differs from germline and may be a read error. Gene names refer to mouse genes. The read ends 1 residue early relative to the CDR3; the germline J gene fills the gap. V usage is TRBV13-2 and J usage is TRBJ2-1; 8 nucleotides line up with TRBD1. Germline-derived CDR1 and CDR2 are NNHNN and SYGAGS (reference sequence). This CDR3 spans 14 amino acids. CDR3 amino acids: CASSDRTGNAEQFF. Partial CDR3 DNA: TGTGCCAGCAGTGACCGGACAGGGAATGCTGAGCAGTTC.

In its sample, this clone is large. The gene names here belong to mouse. The observed sequence ends 1 residue before the CDR3 terminus, with the missing tail filled in from the germline J gene. This chain links TRBV16 with TRBJ2-1; D is undetermined. CDR1 SGHSA and CDR2 FRNQAP come from the germline V gene. The CDR3 loop spans 14 amino acids. The V end was cut by 1 base, the J end by 1 base, with 5 bases between. The sequenced CDR3 bases are TGTGCAAGCAGCTTAGCGGGGAACTATGCTGAGCAGTTC. Translating gives CASSLAGNYAEQF. The whole CDR3 protein is CASSLAGNYAEQFF.

With regard to this clone: Genes and germline come from the mouse. The read stops 1 residue short of the end of the CDR3; the missing end is completed from the germline J gene. The rearrangement uses TRBV26 and TRBJ2-7; 7 positions match TRBD1. This CDR3 spans 13 amino acids. Per germline, CDR1 KGHPV and CDR2 FQNQEV (reference sequence). V lost 2 bases to trimming and J lost 5 bases; unmatched junction nucleotides: 3. The DNA read from the CDR3 is TGTGCCAGCAGTCTGCAGGGGGAGAATGAACAGTAC. The encoded protein is CASSLQGENEQY. The entire CDR3 reads CASSLQGENEQYF.